Listed below are T cell receptor beta chains from one sample, sequenced in a study of control samples from healthy donors and cancer patients. Assay: immunoSEQ multiplex PCR; the TCRdb copy retains only in-frame clones and omits some. Seen here are roughly 140,000 clones, roughly nine tenths observed once, and the top ten hold over 4%. The source material was blood. These TCRs come from a man aged 25-40 years in good health. Both conserved end residues are part of each CDR3. A D gene is named only where the DNA matches it firmly. The size entry is marked missing in some rows and otherwise reads once, few, many or a size class.

d_gene	j_gene	len	v_gene	abundance	CDR3nt	CDR3aa
NA	TRBJ2-7	15	TRBV7-4	few	TGTGCCAGCACCGCCACCCCGGACGTCGTCTACGAGCAGTACTTC	CASTATPDVVYEQYF
NA	TRBJ1-2	14	TRBV29-1	NA	TGCAGCGTTCGGGTTAGTCAGGCGAACTATGGCTACACCTTC	CSVRVSQANYGYTF
TRBD1	TRBJ1-6	15	TRBV15	NA	TGTGCCACCGCGCCTTGGGACAGGGGGCTTTCACCCCTCCACTTT	CATAPWDRGLSPLHF
NA	TRBJ2-7	14	TRBV28	NA	TGTGCCAGCAGTCTCCCGACAGGCTCCTACGAGCAGTACTTC	CASSLPTGSYEQYF
TRBD2	TRBJ2-7	15	TRBV10-3	NA	TGTGCCATCAGTGAGGGGACTAGCGGATCCTACGAGCAGTACTTC	CAISEGTSGSYEQYF
NA	TRBJ2-7	13	TRBV5-6	NA	TGTGCCAGCAGCCCCGTAAACTCCTACGAGCAGTACTTC	CASSPVNSYEQYF
TRBD1	TRBJ1-1	14	TRBV9	once	TGTGCCAGCAGCGCGGACAGGGAATTTGGTGAAGCTTTCTTT	CASSADREFGEAFF
NA	TRBJ1-5	14	TRBV19	NA	TGTGCCAGTAGTATAGTTTTCAGCAATCAGCCCCAGCATTTT	CASSIVFSNQPQHF
NA	TRBJ2-7	13	TRBV29-1	once	TGCAGCGTTGATAGGCTGTCGACCTACGAGCAGTACTTC	CSVDRLSTYEQYF
NA	TRBJ2-6	15	TRBV5-1	NA	TGCGCCAGCAGCTTGGATGTCTCTGGGGCCAACGTCCTGACTTTC	CASSLDVSGANVLTF
TRBD1	TRBJ2-3	14	TRBV24-1	NA	TGTGCCACCAGTGACACAGGGGGCCCAGATACGCAGTATTTT	CATSDTGGPDTQYF
NA	TRBJ1-4	17	TRBV14	NA	TGTGCCAGCAGCCGCAAGGGTCCGGGAGTTACTAATGAAAAACTGTTTTTT	CASSRKGPGVTNEKLFF
NA	TRBJ2-1	14	TRBV11-3	NA	TGTGCCAGCAGCTTAGCGGCAGGAAACAATGAGCAGTTCTTC	CASSLAAGNNEQFF
TRBD1	TRBJ1-4	14	TRBV5-4	NA	TGTGCCAGCAGTACCGGGACAGGGAATGAAAAACTGTTTTTT	CASSTGTGNEKLFF
NA	TRBJ2-7	15	TRBV4-3	once	TGCGCCAGCAGCCAAGCTTGGCAGGGAATCTACGAGCAGTACTTC	CASSQAWQGIYEQYF
TRBD1	TRBJ2-1	16	TRBV9	NA	TGTGCCAGCAGCGTAGACTGGACAGGGGGCTTTGTTGAGCAGTTCTTC	CASSVDWTGGFVEQFF
NA	TRBJ1-1	14	TRBV7-2	NA	TGTGCCAGCAGCTTACAGGTCCGGAACACTGAAGCTTTCTTT	CASSLQVRNTEAFF
NA	TRBJ1-2	13	TRBV29-1	NA	TGCAGCGTTGAACTGGCCGCAGACTATGGCTACACCTTC	CSVELAADYGYTF
TRBD1	TRBJ1-5	14	TRBV19	NA	TGTGCCAGTAGTACGACAGGGAGCGCTCAGCCCCAGCATTTT	CASSTTGSAQPQHF
NA	TRBJ2-6	18	TRBV27	once	TGTGCCAGCAGTTTATTGGACAGGGACTACTCTGGGGCCAACGTCCTGACTTTC	CASSLLDRDYSGANVLTF
NA	TRBJ1-3	15	TRBV6-5	NA	TGTGCCAGCAGTCCCCACAGGGTATCTGGAAACACCATATATTTT	CASSPHRVSGNTIYF
NA	TRBJ1-2	10	TRBV24-1	NA	TGTGCCATCAGGGGCTATGGCTACACCTTC	CAIRGYGYTF
NA	TRBJ1-1	13	TRBV5-6	NA	TGTGCCAGCAGCTTGGCCTCCGAGGTTGAAGCTTTCTTT	CASSLASEVEAFF
TRBD2	TRBJ2-2	15	TRBV5-6	NA	TGTGCCAGCAGCACCGGGACTAGCCTCACCGGGGAGCTGTTTTTT	CASSTGTSLTGELFF
NA	TRBJ1-1	14	TRBV21-1	NA	TGTGCCAGCAGCAACAGGGAGGAGTACACTGAAGCTTTCTTT	CASSNREEYTEAFF
NA	TRBJ2-6	18	TRBV13	NA	TGTGCCAGCAGCTTCGTTGTCACCTCTCATGATGGGGCCAACGTCCTGACTTTC	CASSFVVTSHDGANVLTF
TRBD2	TRBJ2-2	17	TRBV5-1	NA	TGCGCCAGCAGCTTGGGTCTGGGCGGGAGCAACACCGGGGAGCTGCTTTTT	CASSLGLGGSNTGELLF
NA	TRBJ2-7	14	TRBV18	once	TGTGCCAGCTCACCAAGCCACAGCTCCTACGAGCAGTACTTC	CASSPSHSSYEQYF
NA	TRBJ2-2	14	TRBV27	NA	TGTGCCAGCAGTTTGACTAGTTCTACCGGGGAGCTGTTTTTT	CASSLTSSTGELFF
TRBD2	TRBJ2-7	14	TRBV5-6	NA	TGTGCCAGCAGCGGACTAGCGGGAGTGAACGAGCAGTACTTC	CASSGLAGVNEQYF
TRBD1	TRBJ1-5	14	TRBV7-9	NA	TGTGCCAGCAGTCCGGGGACAGGGTACCAGCCCCAGCATTTT	CASSPGTGYQPQHF
TRBD1	TRBJ1-1	16	TRBV5-1	NA	TGCGCCAGCAGCCGTCTCCTAGGGGGCCTGAACACTGAAGCTTTCTTT	CASSRLLGGLNTEAFF
NA	TRBJ2-3	12	TRBV7-9	NA	TGTGCCAGCAGCTTAGCGTCAGATACGCAGTATTTT	CASSLASDTQYF
NA	TRBJ1-6	13	TRBV7-9	NA	TGTGCCAGCAGCTCGAAATTCAATTCACCCCTCCACTTT	CASSSKFNSPLHF
TRBD2	TRBJ2-2	17	TRBV2	NA	TGTGCCAGCAGTGCCCGACTAGCGGGAGGGGACACCGGGGAGCTGTTTTTT	CASSARLAGGDTGELFF
NA	TRBJ2-7	14	TRBV7-8	NA	TGTGCCAGCAGCTTAGGGTCGGCGGGCTACGAGCAGTACTTC	CASSLGSAGYEQYF
TRBD1	TRBJ2-5	14	TRBV4-1	NA	TGCGCCAGCAGCGCAGACAGGGGGGGAGAGACCCAGTACTTC	CASSADRGGETQYF
NA	TRBJ2-2	17	TRBV20-1	once	TGCAGTGCTAGTTCCTGGGGAGAACGATCGAACACCGGGGAGCTGTTTTTT	CSASSWGERSNTGELFF
NA	TRBJ1-4	15	TRBV6-4	NA	TGTGCCAGCAGCGACAGCGGTGCCATAAATGAAAAACTGTTTTTT	CASSDSGAINEKLFF
NA	TRBJ1-1	15	TRBV19	NA	TGTGCCAGTAAGTACGGGGTCCGAGGGGGCACTGAAGCTTTCTTT	CASKYGVRGGTEAFF
NA	TRBJ2-5	17	TRBV3-1/TRBV3-2	once	TGTGCCAGCAGCCAAGAGAACTTAGCTGGGCGGCAAGAGACCCAGTACTTC	CASSQENLAGRQETQYF
NA	TRBJ1-1	14	TRBV2	NA	TGTGCCAGCAGTGAAAACACGGGACTTCCTGAAGCTTTCTTT	CASSENTGLPEAFF
NA	TRBJ2-3	16	TRBV11-3	NA	TGTGCCAGCAGCGAACGGGACGTGGGTTGGGCAGATACGCAGTATTTT	CASSERDVGWADTQYF
NA	TRBJ1-5	14	TRBV24-1	NA	TGTGCCACCAGTGACAGGGAGTTCCTTCAGCCCCAGCATTTT	CATSDREFLQPQHF
NA	TRBJ1-1	14	TRBV7-9	NA	TGTGCCAGCAGCCCATCGGCCTCGAACACTGAAGCTTTCTTT	CASSPSASNTEAFF
NA	TRBJ1-1	14	TRBV19	NA	TGTGCCAGTAGATTCGTCGGGGCGGACACTGAAGCTTTCTTT	CASRFVGADTEAFF
TRBD2	TRBJ2-7	15	TRBV5-4	NA	TGTGCCAGCAGCTTGACTAGCGTAAGCTCCTACGAGCAGTACTTC	CASSLTSVSSYEQYF
NA	TRBJ2-2	15	TRBV15	NA	TGTGCCACCAGCAGAGGAACAGGGAACACCGGGGAGCTGTTTTTT	CATSRGTGNTGELFF
TRBD1	TRBJ2-3	17	TRBV9	NA	TGTGCCAGCAGCGGGCGGGACAGGGGGCTTAATACAGATACGCAGTATTTT	CASSGRDRGLNTDTQYF
TRBD2	TRBJ2-1	13	TRBV7-3	NA	TGTGCCAGCGGGCTAGCGGGGAACAATGAGCAGTTCTTC	CASGLAGNNEQFF
NA	TRBJ2-7	13	TRBV11-3	NA	TGTGCCAGCAGCCTGGACAGAAATTACGAGCAGTACTTC	CASSLDRNYEQYF
NA	TRBJ2-7	14	TRBV12-5	NA	TGTGCTAGTGGTCTTCTACAGGGTGCCAACGAGCAGTACTTC	CASGLLQGANEQYF
NA	TRBJ2-1	13	TRBV3-1/TRBV3-2	NA	TGTGCCAGCAGCCAAGGGGGAGGAAATGAGCAGTTCTTC	CASSQGGGNEQFF
NA	TRBJ1-6	14	TRBV5-6	NA	TGTGCCAGCACCTACGGGGGATATAATTCACCCCTCCACTTT	CASTYGGYNSPLHF
NA	TRBJ2-7	12	TRBV7-6	once	TGTGCCAGCAGCCACGCAGGGGCCGAGCAGTACTTC	CASSHAGAEQYF